These 18 T cell receptor beta chains share one sample of origin, sequenced in a study of blood T cells in healthy people across ages. Together with a sample-barcoded 5' primer, a J-beta primer mix was included in a second PCR lasting roughly 7 to 11 cycles. TCRdb re-called the 5' RACE reads with MiXCR, one entry per CDR3 protein. The sample gives some 1.5 million distinct CDR3 sequences, 35% to 45% of which show up once; about 4% is in the top ten. The sample taken for sequencing was blood. All receptors derive from a woman aged 18-29 years in good health.

This clonotype was observed a handful of times. The J gene is TRBJ2-1, the V gene TRBV9, with 9 bases that match TRBD2. The CDR3 length is 16 residues. Germline V gives CDR1 SGDLS, CDR2 YYNGEE. V trimming: 0 bases; J trimming: 4 bases; junction bases outside the gene matches: 5. In nucleotides, the CDR3 is TGTGCCAGCAGCGTAGGTCCTAGCGGGGCGTACAATGAGCAGTTCTTC. Its translation is CASSVGPSGAYNEQFF. Using reference TRBV9 and TRBJ2-1 for the parts outside the CDR3, the full variable domain is DSGVTQTPKHLITATGQRVTLRCSPRSGDLSVYWYQQSLDQGLQFLIQYYNGEERAKGNILERFSAQQFPDLHSELNLSSLELGDSALYFCASSVGPSGAYNEQFFGPGTRLTVL.

About this clonotype itself: A much larger clone differs by one base, so this may be a read error. This CDR3 is CAISESETGGVETQYF. The CDR3, as DNA: TGTGCCATCAGTGAGTCAGAGACAGGGGGTGTAGAGACCCAGTACTTC. V is TRBV10-3 and J is TRBJ2-7; 9 bases are a match to TRBD1. The better agreement between TRBJ2-5 and the DNA end casts doubt on the J call. There are 16 residues in the CDR3. Germline CDR1 is ENHRY and CDR2 is SYGVKD.

This clonotype was counted a few times. V is TRBV4-3 and J is TRBJ2-7; TRBD1 is a possible D gene (5 bases). The ends were cut back, 0 bases at V and 0 bases at J, with 9 bases in the middle. There are 15 residues in the CDR3. CDR1 LGHNA and CDR2 YSLEER come from the germline V gene. The CDR3 sequence is CASSQELGASYEQYF. CDR3 DNA: TGCGCCAGCAGCCAAGAGCTTGGGGCCTCCTACGAGCAGTACTTC.

This clonotype was detected only a few times. Its ends do not fully match the called genes, so a read error is possible. The genes are TRBV20-1 and TRBJ2-7; 8 positions agree with TRBD1. Germline-derived CDR1 and CDR2 are DFQATT and SNEGSKA (reference sequence). The length of the CDR3 is 14 residues. CDR3 region: CSAREGTGYYEQYF. The CDR3 nucleotides are TGCAGTGCTCGAGAGGGGACAGGTTACTACGAGCAGTACTTC.

Regarding this clonotype: A junction end diverges from the germline sequence, so it may reflect a read error. For the CDR3, the DNA is TGTGCCACCAGTGGACAGGGGATATACAATGAGCAATTCTTC. The encoded protein is CATSGQGIYNEQFF. This sequence joins TRBV15 and TRBJ2-1, with 9 positions matching TRBD1. CDR1 and CDR2 from the germline V gene are LNHNV and YYDKDF (reference sequence). This CDR3 comprises 14 residues.

In this sample, this clonotype turned up a few times. The J gene is TRBJ1-2, the V gene TRBV5-1; no reliable D call. There are 14 residues in the CDR3. The V gene's germline CDR1 is SGHRS and CDR2 YFSETQ. The V gene lost 0 bases and the J gene lost 4 bases, with 10 bases spanning the gap. CDR3 region: CASSLEPVGYGYTF. The CDR3 region has the DNA TGCGCCAGCAGCTTGGAACCCGTCGGCTATGGCTACACCTTC.

J is TRBJ1-6 and V is TRBV6-2 or TRBV6-3, with a tentative D call TRBD1 (6 bases). The germline CDR1 and CDR2 sequences are MNHEY and SVGEGT. Trimming took 7 bases from V and 9 from J, leaving 13 bases between them. The length of the CDR3 is 13 residues. CDR3 sequence: CASIRDKTSPLHF. The CDR3 DNA sequence: TGTGCCAGCATCCGGGACAAAACTTCACCCCTCCACTTT.

The V call is TRBV5-1, the J call TRBJ2-3; no clear D gene. The V gene's germline CDR1 is SGHRS and CDR2 YFSETQ. The V gene lost 0 bases and the J gene lost 8 bases, with 10 bases spanning the gap. This CDR3 comprises 13 residues. The CDR3: CASSLVGRSTQYF. CDR3 bases: TGCGCCAGCAGCTTGGTTGGGCGGAGTACGCAGTATTTT.

This clonotype was detected many times. This rearrangement joins TRBV27 to TRBJ2-7; D perhaps matches TRBD1 (5 bases). This CDR3 region has 14 residues. Germline V gives CDR1 MNHEY, CDR2 SMNVEV (reference sequence). Trimming shortened V by 6 bases and J by 3 bases, and 15 bases separated the two germline ends. CDR3 in amino acids: CASRGTGYSYEQYF. CDR3 nucleotide sequence: TGTGCCAGCAGGGGAACAGGCTATAGCTACGAGCAGTACTTC.

This clonotype was detected only a few times. The CDR3 is CASSQDLAPGRTGELFF. CDR3 coding DNA: TGCGCCAGCAGCCAAGATCTTGCCCCGGGGAGGACCGGGGAGCTGTTTTTT. V is TRBV4-3 and J is TRBJ2-2, with D perhaps TRBD2 (6 bases). The CDR3 has 17 residues. Germline CDR1 and CDR2: LGHNA and YSLEER. V was clipped by 0 bases and J by 5 bases, with 16 bases between them.

This clonotype has just a few counts. This rearrangement joins TRBV4-3 to TRBJ2-2; D not certain. The V gene's germline CDR1 is LGHNA and CDR2 YSLEER. Trimming took 4 bases from V and 7 from J, leaving 16 bases between them. This CDR3 spans 15 amino acids. The CDR3 DNA sequence: TGCGCCAGCAGCCCCTTTGGGCTTTCTGTCGGGGAGCTGTTTTTT. This encodes CASSPFGLSVGELFF.

This sequence joins TRBV4-1 and TRBJ1-4, with D hard to call. The V end lost 4 bases, the J end lost 5 bases, and 14 bases lay between the germline ends. The CDR3 has 15 residues. Germline loops: CDR1 MGHRA, CDR2 YSYEKL. The CDR3 DNA reads TGCGCCAGCAGCCCCCTCCCATTGGGGAATGAAAAACTGTTTTTT. The encoded protein is CASSPLPLGNEKLFF.

CDR3 DNA sequence: TGTGCCAGCAGCCAGGTGAACGTCCTAGCCAAAAACATTCAGTACTTC. Translating gives CASSQVNVLAKNIQYF. V usage is TRBV7-9 and J usage is TRBJ2-4; D gene unclear. V lost 5 bases to trimming and J lost 0 bases, with 14 bases between them. Per germline, CDR1 SEHNR and CDR2 FQNEAQ (reference sequence). The CDR3 covers 16 residues.

DNA of the CDR3: TGTGCCAGCAGCCAAGTGGTGGAGACTAGCGGGGGGGCTTTTTTCAATGAGCAGTACTTC. Its protein product is CASSQVVETSGGAFFNEQYF. The V gene is TRBV3-1, the J gene TRBJ2-5; 14 positions match TRBD2. This CDR3 comprises 20 residues. V shed 1 base and J 11 bases; nucleotides not matched to a gene: 21. Germline CDR1 is LGHDT and CDR2 is YNNKEL (reference sequence).

The V gene is TRBV20-1, the J gene TRBJ2-7; TRBD2 agrees at 8 bases. Germline CDR1 and CDR2: DFQATT and SNEGSKA (reference sequence). The trim removed 3 bases at V and 0 bases at J, leaving 7 bases unmatched. CDR3 length: 15 residues. CDR3: CSASHGGRSSYEQYF. DNA of the CDR3: TGCAGTGCTAGCCACGGCGGGAGGAGCTCCTACGAGCAGTACTTC.

The rearrangement joins TRBV4-1 to TRBJ2-1; TRBD1 matches at 8 bases. With V trimmed by 0 bases and J by 4 bases, 5 bases remained unmatched. Germline CDR1 MGHRA, CDR2 YSYEKL. The CDR3 extends over 16 amino acids. This CDR3 is CASSQEQGGFYNEQFF. CDR3 coding DNA: TGCGCCAGCAGCCAAGAACAGGGGGGCTTTTACAATGAGCAGTTCTTC.

The chain employs TRBV7-8 and TRBJ2-1, with D perhaps TRBD1 (6 bases). Looked up from germline, CDR1 is SGHVS and CDR2 is FQNEAQ. This CDR3 comprises 13 residues. Trimming shortened V by 5 bases and J by 7 bases, and 12 bases separated the two germline ends. CDR3 in DNA: TGTGCCAGCAGCCCCGGACAGAAAAATGAGCAGTTCTTC. Amino acids: CASSPGQKNEQFF.

This chain uses TRBV7-9 with TRBJ2-1, with 11 bases fitting TRBD2. The CDR3 is made up of 15 amino acids. Germline V lookup: CDR1 SEHNR, CDR2 FQNEAQ (reference sequence). V trimming: 5 bases; J trimming: 16 bases; junction bases outside the gene matches: 16. CDR3 loop: CASSGLAGGHNERFF. The CDR3 nucleotides read TGTGCCAGCAGCGGATTAGCGGGAGGGCACAATGAGCGCTTCTTC.